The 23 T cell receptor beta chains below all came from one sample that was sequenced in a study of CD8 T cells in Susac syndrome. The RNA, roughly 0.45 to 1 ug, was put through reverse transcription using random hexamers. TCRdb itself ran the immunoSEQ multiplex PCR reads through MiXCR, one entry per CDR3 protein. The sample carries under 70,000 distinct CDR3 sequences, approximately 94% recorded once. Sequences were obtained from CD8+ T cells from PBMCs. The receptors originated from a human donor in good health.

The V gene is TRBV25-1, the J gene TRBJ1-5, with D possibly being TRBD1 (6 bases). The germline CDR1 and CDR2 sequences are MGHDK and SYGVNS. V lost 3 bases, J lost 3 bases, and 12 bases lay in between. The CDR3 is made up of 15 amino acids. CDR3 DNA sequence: TGTGCCAGCAGTGACGCCTCAGGGGACAATCAGCCCCAGCATTTT. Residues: CASSDASGDNQPQHF.

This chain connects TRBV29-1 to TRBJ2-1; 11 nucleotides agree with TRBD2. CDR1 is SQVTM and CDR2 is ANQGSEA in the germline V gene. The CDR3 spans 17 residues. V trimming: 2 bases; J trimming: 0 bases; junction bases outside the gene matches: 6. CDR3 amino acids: CSVELAGGPSSYNEQFF. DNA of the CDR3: TGCAGCGTTGAACTAGCGGGGGGCCCAAGCTCCTACAATGAGCAGTTCTTC.

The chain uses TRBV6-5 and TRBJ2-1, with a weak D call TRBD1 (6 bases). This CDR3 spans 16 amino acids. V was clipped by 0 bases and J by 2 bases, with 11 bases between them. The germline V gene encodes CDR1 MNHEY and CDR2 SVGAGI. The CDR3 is CASSYSMTGPYNEQFF. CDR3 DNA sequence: TGTGCCAGCAGTTACTCGATGACAGGTCCCTACAATGAGCAGTTCTTC.

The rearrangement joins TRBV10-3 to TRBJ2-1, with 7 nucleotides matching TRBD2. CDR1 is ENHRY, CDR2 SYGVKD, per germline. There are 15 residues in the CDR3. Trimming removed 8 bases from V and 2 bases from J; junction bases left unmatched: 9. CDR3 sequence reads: CAIWGGTSAYNEQFF. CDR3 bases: TGTGCCATCTGGGGGGGTACTAGCGCCTACAATGAGCAGTTCTTC.

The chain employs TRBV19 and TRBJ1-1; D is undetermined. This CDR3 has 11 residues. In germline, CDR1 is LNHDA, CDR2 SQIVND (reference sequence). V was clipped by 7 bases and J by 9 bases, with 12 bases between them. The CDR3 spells CASTTPEKAFF. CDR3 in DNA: TGTGCCAGTACGACACCAGAAAAAGCTTTCTTT.

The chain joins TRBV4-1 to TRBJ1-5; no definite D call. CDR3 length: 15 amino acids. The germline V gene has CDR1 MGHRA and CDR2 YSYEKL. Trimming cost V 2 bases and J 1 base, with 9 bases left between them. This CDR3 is CASSQHSLSNQPQHF. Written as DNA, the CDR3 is TGCGCCAGCAGCCAACACAGCCTCAGCAATCAGCCCCAGCATTTT.

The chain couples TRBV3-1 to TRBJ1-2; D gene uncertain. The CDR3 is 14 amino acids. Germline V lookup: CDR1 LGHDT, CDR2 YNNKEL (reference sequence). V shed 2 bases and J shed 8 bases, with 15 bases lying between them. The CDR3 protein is CASSQIDYMDGYTF. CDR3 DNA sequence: TGTGCCAGCAGCCAAATTGACTACATGGACGGCTACACCTTC.

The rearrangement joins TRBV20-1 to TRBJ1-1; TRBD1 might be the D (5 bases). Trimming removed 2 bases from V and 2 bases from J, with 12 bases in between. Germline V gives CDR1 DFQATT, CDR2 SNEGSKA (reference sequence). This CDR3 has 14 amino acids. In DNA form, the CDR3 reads TGCAGTGCTAGAAGGGACGGCTTAAACACTGAAGCTTTCTTT. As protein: CSARRDGLNTEAFF.

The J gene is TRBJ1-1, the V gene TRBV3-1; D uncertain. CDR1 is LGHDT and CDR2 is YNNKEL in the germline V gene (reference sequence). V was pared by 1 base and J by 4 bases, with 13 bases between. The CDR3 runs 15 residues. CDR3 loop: CASSQAGLTSTEAFF. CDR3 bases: TGTGCCAGCAGCCAAGCTGGGCTCACGAGCACTGAAGCTTTCTTT.

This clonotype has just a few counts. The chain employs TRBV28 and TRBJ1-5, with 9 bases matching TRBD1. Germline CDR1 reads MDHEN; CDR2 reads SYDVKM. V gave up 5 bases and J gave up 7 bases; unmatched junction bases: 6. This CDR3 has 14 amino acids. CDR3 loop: CASSLGQGGQPQHF. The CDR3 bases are TGTGCCAGCAGTCTGGGACAGGGAGGACAGCCCCAGCATTTT.

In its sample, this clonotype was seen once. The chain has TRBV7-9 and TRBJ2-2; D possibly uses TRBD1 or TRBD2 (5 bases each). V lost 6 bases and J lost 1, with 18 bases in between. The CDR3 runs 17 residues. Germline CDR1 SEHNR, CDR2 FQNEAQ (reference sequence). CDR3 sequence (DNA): TGTGCCAGCAGAACTCCTCGACTTGGGGGGAACACCGGGGAGCTGTTTTTT. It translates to CASRTPRLGGNTGELFF.

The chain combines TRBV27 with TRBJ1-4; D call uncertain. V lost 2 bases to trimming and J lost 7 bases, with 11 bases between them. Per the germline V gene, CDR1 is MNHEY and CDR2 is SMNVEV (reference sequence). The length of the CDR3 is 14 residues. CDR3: CASSLVGWPEKLFF. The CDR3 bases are TGTGCCAGCAGTTTAGTCGGGTGGCCTGAAAAACTGTTTTTT.

The CDR3, as DNA: TGTGCCAGCAGTGACTCGCCGGGGGGAACAGATACGCAGTATTTT. It specifies CASSDSPGGTDTQYF. This chain connects TRBV6-4 to TRBJ2-3, with 7 bases lining up with TRBD2. Looked up from germline, CDR1 is MRHNA and CDR2 is SNTAGT. CDR3 length: 15 amino acids. V shed 0 bases and J 3 bases; nucleotides not matched to a gene: 3.

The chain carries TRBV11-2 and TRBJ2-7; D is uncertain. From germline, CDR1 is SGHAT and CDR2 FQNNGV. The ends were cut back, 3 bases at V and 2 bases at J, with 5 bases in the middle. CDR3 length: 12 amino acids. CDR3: CASSFDAYEQYF. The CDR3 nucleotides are TGTGCCAGCAGCTTCGACGCCTACGAGCAGTACTTC.

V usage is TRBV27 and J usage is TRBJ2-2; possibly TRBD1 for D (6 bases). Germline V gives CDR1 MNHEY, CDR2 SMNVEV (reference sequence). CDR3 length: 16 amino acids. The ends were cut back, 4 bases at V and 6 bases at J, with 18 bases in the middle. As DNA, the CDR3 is TGTGCCAGCAGTTCCATCGCCGGACAGCTCGCCGGGGAGCTGTTTTTT. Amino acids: CASSSIAGQLAGELFF.

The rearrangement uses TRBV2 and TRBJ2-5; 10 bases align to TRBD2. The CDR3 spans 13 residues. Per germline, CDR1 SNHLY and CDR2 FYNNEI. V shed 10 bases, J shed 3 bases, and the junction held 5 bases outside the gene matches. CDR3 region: CAIAGTSEETQYF. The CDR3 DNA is TGTGCCATAGCCGGGACTAGCGAAGAGACCCAGTACTTC.

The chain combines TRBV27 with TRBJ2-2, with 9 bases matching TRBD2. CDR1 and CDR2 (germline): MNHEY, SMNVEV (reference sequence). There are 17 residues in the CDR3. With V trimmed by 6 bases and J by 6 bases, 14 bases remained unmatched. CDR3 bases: TGTGCCAGCAGCTCCCATGAGGGCGGGGGGGCCGCCGGGGAGCTGTTTTTT. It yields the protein CASSSHEGGGAAGELFF.

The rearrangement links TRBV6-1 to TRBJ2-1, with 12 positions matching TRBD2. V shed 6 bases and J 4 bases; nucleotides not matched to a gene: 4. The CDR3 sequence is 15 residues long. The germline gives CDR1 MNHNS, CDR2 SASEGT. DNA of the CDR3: TGTGCCAGCAGGATGGGACTAGCGGGTTACAATGAGCAGTTCTTC. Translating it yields CASRMGLAGYNEQFF.

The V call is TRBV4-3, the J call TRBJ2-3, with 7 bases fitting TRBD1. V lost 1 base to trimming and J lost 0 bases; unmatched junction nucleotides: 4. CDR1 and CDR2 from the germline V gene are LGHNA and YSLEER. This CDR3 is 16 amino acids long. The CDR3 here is CASSQGNRGSTDTQYF. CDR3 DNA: TGCGCCAGCAGCCAAGGGAACAGGGGTAGCACAGATACGCAGTATTTT.

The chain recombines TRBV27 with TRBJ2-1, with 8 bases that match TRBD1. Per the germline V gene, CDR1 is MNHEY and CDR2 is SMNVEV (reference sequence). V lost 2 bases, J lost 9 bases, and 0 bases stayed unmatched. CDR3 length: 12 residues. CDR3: CASSLTGGEQFF. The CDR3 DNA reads TGTGCCAGCAGTTTAACAGGGGGTGAGCAGTTCTTC.

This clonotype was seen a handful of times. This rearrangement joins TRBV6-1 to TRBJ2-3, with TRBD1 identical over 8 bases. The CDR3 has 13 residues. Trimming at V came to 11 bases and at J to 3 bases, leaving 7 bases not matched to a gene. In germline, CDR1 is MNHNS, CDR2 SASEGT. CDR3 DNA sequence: TGTGCCGCGAGACGACAGGGGACAGATACGCAGTATTTT. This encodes CAARRQGTDTQYF.

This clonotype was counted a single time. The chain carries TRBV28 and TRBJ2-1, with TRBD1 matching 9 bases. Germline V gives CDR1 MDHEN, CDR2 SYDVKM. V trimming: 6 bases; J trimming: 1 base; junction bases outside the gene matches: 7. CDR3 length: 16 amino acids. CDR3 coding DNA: TGTGCCAGCAGGATCCTGACAGGGGGTTCCTACAATGAGCAGTTCTTC. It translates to CASRILTGGSYNEQFF.

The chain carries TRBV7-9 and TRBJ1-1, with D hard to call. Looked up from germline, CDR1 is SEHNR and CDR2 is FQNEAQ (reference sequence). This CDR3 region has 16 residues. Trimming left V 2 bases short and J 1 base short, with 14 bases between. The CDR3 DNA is TGTGCCAGCAGCTTACTCCGGACGGAGAAGAACACTGAAGCTTTCTTT. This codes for CASSLLRTEKNTEAFF.